This T cell receptor beta chain was sequenced for a study of pediatric ulcerative colitis. The rectum was sampled with one to two pinch biopsies at colonoscopy. Profiling relied on immunoSEQ multiplex PCR, and the TCRdb table lists in-frame clones only, not all of them. The table includes 36,000 or so clones, 73% detected once. V dropped 4 bases and J dropped 3; count of bases not matched to a gene: 9. Germline V gene data show CDR1 as WNHNN and CDR2 as SYGVQD (reference sequence). The CDR3 sequence is 16 residues long. This clone was picked up one time. The sequencing input was gut tissue. The chain is built from TRBV10-1 and TRBJ2-7; 10 bases map to TRBD1. The TCR sequence derives from a boy aged 10-17 years with moderate ulcerative colitis. The CDR3 nucleotides read TGCGCCAGCAGTGTTGTGGACAGGGGGTTTCTCTACGAGCAGTACTTC. Its protein product is CASSVVDRGFLYEQYF.